The 17 T cell receptor beta chains given below trace back to one sample, sequenced in a study of CD4 and CD8 cells across lung adenocarcinoma regions. TCRdb fed the PCR reads into MiXCR, producing one record per CDR3 protein. In the table there are some 22,000 distinct CDR3 sequences, over 40% of which are singletons. Sequencing was carried out using CD4+ T cells from the center of a lung tumor. These receptors came from a male donor with lung adenocarcinoma. The CD4 and CD8 labels of this study may be unreliable.

Worth noting for this clonotype: The DNA is omitted, as the CDR3 cannot be located on it reliably, and the CDR3 follows TCRdb's listing. The chain employs TRBV7-2 and TRBJ1-5; the table names TRBD1, a call not compared with the DNA. The CDR3 adds up to 16 amino acids, both ends counted. Germline loops: CDR1 SGHTA, CDR2 FQGNSA. The CDR3 region is CASSLVGAGTNQPHHF.

This clonotype was detected ten times or more. The chain carries TRBV7-3 and TRBJ1-1; 8 nucleotides agree with TRBD1. Germline V gene data show CDR1 as SGHTA and CDR2 as FQGTGA. The CDR3 is 17 residues long. V lost 3 bases and J lost 4; bases outside the gene matches: 13. As DNA, the CDR3 is TGTGCCAGCAGCTTCCAACCCGTAACAGGGGGTGGCACTGAAGCTTTCTTT. This gives the protein CASSFQPVTGGGTEAFF. Looking up the rest from reference TRBV7-3 and TRBJ1-1 gives the full variable domain: GAGVSQTPSNKVTEKGKYVELRCDPISGHTALYWYRQSLGQGPEFLIYFQGTGAADDSGLPNDRFFAVRPEGSVSTLKIQRTERGDSAVYLCASSFQPVTGGGTEAFFGQGTRLTVV.

This clonotype was observed at least ten times. The V call is TRBV4-1, the J call TRBJ2-1, with 11 bases aligning to TRBD2. Germline-derived CDR1 and CDR2 are MGHRA and YSYEKL. CDR3 length equals 16 residues. With V trimmed by 4 bases and J by 6 bases, 8 bases remained unmatched. CDR3 residues: CASSPTIGTSGNEQFF. The DNA of the CDR3 is TGCGCCAGCAGCCCCACGATCGGGACTAGCGGCAATGAGCAGTTCTTC.

Points on this clonotype: The junction departs from germline at one end; a sequencing error may be responsible. The chain employs TRBV6-1 and TRBJ2-6, with D possibly being TRBD2 (7 bases). The CDR3 covers 14 residues. Germline V gene sequence: CDR1 MNHNS, CDR2 SASEGT. The CDR3 nucleotides read TGTGCCAGCAGCCTGTGGGGGGGGGCCGAGGTCCTGTCCTTC. Its protein is CASSLWGGAEVLSF.

This clonotype was seen only once. This clone may be a read error of a much larger clone one base away. The rearrangement links TRBV7-2 to TRBJ2-4; a weak D match, TRBD2 (6 bases). V was trimmed by 5 bases and J by 13 bases, leaving 18 bases between them. In germline, CDR1 is SGHTA, CDR2 FQGNSA. This CDR3 region has 13 residues. In DNA, the CDR3 is TGTGCCAGCAGCCGCCGGGGGTCTGGTGAGCAGTACTTC. This sequence encodes CASSRRGSGEQYF.

This clonotype occurred many times. The V and J genes are TRBV12-3 or TRBV12-4 and TRBJ1-2; tentative D call: TRBD1 (6 bases). This CDR3 has 18 residues. V lost 5 bases and J lost 0, with 22 bases in between. The CDR3 bases are TGTGCCAGCAGTCGATGGACAGAAGGGATCCGAGCTAACTATGGCTACACCTTC. It is translated as CASSRWTEGIRANYGYTF.

Ten or more counts support this clonotype. The chain combines TRBV4-1 with TRBJ2-7; 7 nucleotides align to TRBD2. The germline V gene has CDR1 MGHRA and CDR2 YSYEKL. The CDR3 length is 17 residues. V lost 3 bases, J lost 6 bases, and 17 bases stayed unmatched. This CDR3 reads CASSQDGGSGAALEQYF. The DNA for the CDR3 is TGCGCCAGCAGCCAGGATGGAGGGAGCGGGGCCGCACTCGAGCAGTACTTC.

The sample holds a few counts of this clonotype. The chain carries TRBV30 and TRBJ2-1; unclear D gene. V gave up 3 bases and J gave up 5 bases, with 11 bases separating them. This CDR3 spans 13 amino acids. From germline, CDR1 is GTSNPN and CDR2 SVGIG (reference sequence). CDR3 coding DNA: TGTGCCTGGAGCCCAGCGCCCCACAATGAGCAGTTCTTC. This translates into CAWSPAPHNEQFF. The whole variable domain, filled in from reference TRBV30 and TRBJ2-1, reads SQTIHQWPATLVQPVGSPLSLECTVEGTSNPNLYWYRQAAGRGLQLLFYSVGIGQISSEVPQNLSASRPQDRQFILSSKKLLLSDSGFYLCAWSPAPHNEQFFGPGTRLTVL.

Worth noting for this clonotype: At one end, the junction sequence differs from germline, possibly due to a read error. The chain employs TRBV6-1 and TRBJ2-4; 7 nucleotides align to TRBD2. The length of the CDR3 is 15 residues. Germline CDR1 reads MNHNS; CDR2 reads SASEGT. The CDR3 DNA sequence: TGTGGCAGCGTCTCGGGGGAGGGGCCCAAAAACACTCAGTATTTC. This codes for CGSVSGEGPKNTQYF.

This clonotype was picked up many times. The chain combines TRBV12-3 or TRBV12-4 with TRBJ2-7, with D perhaps matching TRBD1 (6 bases). The CDR3 runs to 15 residues. V was shortened by 4 bases and J by 1 base, with 14 bases between the two germline ends. The CDR3 sequence: CASSWGPRVSYEQYF. CDR3 DNA sequence: TGTGCCAGCAGTTGGGGGCCGCGGGTTTCCTACGAGCAGTACTTC.

On this clonotype itself: At one boundary the junction diverges from the germline segment, which might be a read error. The rearrangement uses TRBV28 and TRBJ2-3; 7 nucleotides line up with TRBD2. This CDR3 contains 14 residues. The V gene's germline CDR1 is MDHEN and CDR2 SYDVKM. The CDR3 here is CASSFLSGKNMQYF. The CDR3 coding sequence is TGTGCCAGCAGCTTCCTCAGCGGGAAAAACATGCAGTATTTC.

The V gene is TRBV7-2, the J gene TRBJ2-1, with 9 bases lining up with TRBD2. This CDR3 is built from 14 residues. The trim removed 1 base at V and 12 bases at J, leaving 7 bases unmatched. Germline values: CDR1 SGHTA, CDR2 FQGNSA. CDR3: CASSLGPTSGWQFF. The CDR3 bases are TGTGCCAGCAGCTTAGGGCCCACTAGCGGGTGGCAGTTCTTC. Combining the CDR3 with reference TRBV7-2 and TRBJ2-1 gives the whole variable domain GAGVSQSPSNKVTEKGKDVELRCDPISGHTALYWYRQSLGQGLEFLIYFQGNSAPDKSGLPSDRFSAERTGGSVSTLTIQRTQQEDSAVYLCASSLGPTSGWQFFGPGTRLTVL.

About this clonotype itself: Relative to the germline gene, one junction end is altered; a read error may explain this. This chain uses TRBV10-3 with TRBJ2-3, with D perhaps TRBD2 (6 bases). Per the germline V gene, CDR1 is ENHRY and CDR2 is SYGVKD. The CDR3 covers 13 residues. CDR3 bases: TGTGCCACGGGTGGGCGGGGCAAAAACACGCAGTATTTC. It specifies CATGGRGKNTQYF.

The chain links TRBV6-1 to TRBJ2-3; D possibly corresponds to TRBD2 (6 bases). CDR3 length: 15 residues. Germline V lookup: CDR1 MNHNS, CDR2 SASEGT. V gave up 8 bases and J gave up 11 bases, with 26 bases separating them. The CDR3 here is CASGLQAGSPEEQYF. The CDR3 DNA reads as TGTGCCAGCGGACTCCAGGCCGGGAGCCCAGAGGAGCAGTATTTT.

In this sample, this clonotype turned up once. The rearrangement links TRBV6-5 to TRBJ2-4; D unresolved. Judging by the DNA end, TRBJ2-3 fits better; the J call may be wrong. The CDR3 has 15 amino acids. Germline lookup yields CDR1 MNHEY and CDR2 SVGAGI. CDR3 protein: CASSSDPKLGTIQYF. CDR3 sequence (DNA): TGTGCCAGCAGTTCCGATCCCAAATTAGGAACAATTCAGTATTTT.

This clonotype was recorded at least ten times. The chain uses TRBV7-2 and TRBJ2-2; D ambiguous. The CDR3 sequence is 12 residues long. Trimming took 5 bases from V and 8 from J, leaving 9 bases between them. CDR1 and CDR2 (germline): SGHTA, FQGNSA. The CDR3: CASSDRFGELFF. CDR3 nucleotides: TGTGCCAGCAGCGATAGATTTGGGGAGCTGTTTTTT.

The chain links TRBV27 to TRBJ2-1; the D gene is possibly TRBD1 (5 bases). The DNA end is a closer match to TRBJ2-5, so the J assignment may be wrong. The CDR3 spans 13 residues. Germline loops: CDR1 MNHEY, CDR2 SMNVEV (reference sequence). The CDR3 reads CASSLRGQETQYF. CDR3 sequence (DNA): TGTGCCAGCAGTTTAAGGGGTCAAGAGACCCAGTACTTC.